This T cell receptor (beta chain) was recovered during a study of cytotoxic CD8 clonotypes in ibrutinib-treated CLL. Regarding the study as a whole: Age-matched healthy donor levels were exceeded by baseline clonality, which tracked circulating CD8+ T-cell counts. Under treatment, the uncommon public clonotypes either contracted or remained stable.

Measured with immunoSEQ multiplex PCR; TCRdb has only the in-frame clones, and not every one. The sample lists more than 110,000 clones; more than 85% were seen once. Cryopreserved PBMCs yielded about 2.2 micrograms of genomic DNA for TCR beta libraries. Note on this clone: The antigen remains undetermined.

After removal of 3 bases from V and 0 bases from J, the junction contained 7 bases not matched to a gene. Germline CDR1 reads MNHEY; CDR2 reads SMNVEV (reference sequence). This CDR3 has 17 residues. The receptor was isolated from a human donor with chronic lymphocytic leukemia. This chain joins TRBV27 and TRBJ1-1; 10 bases are shared with TRBD1. Sample: PBMCs, taken after 12 months of ibrutinib treatment. CDR3 coding DNA: TGTGCCAGCAGTTTCATTCGGACAGGGGGAATGAACACTGAAGCTTTCTTT. Translated, it gives CASSFIRTGGMNTEAFF.